These 26 T cell receptor beta chains were sequenced from one sample in a study of blood T cell repertoires in COVID-19. TCRdb keeps only in-frame clones here, not all; method: immunoSEQ multiplex PCR. Among a few hundred thousand clones listed, roughly 88% were seen once. The sequenced sample was peripheral blood. The receptors originated from a woman aged 25 to 39 with acute or convalescent COVID-19.

A single count supports this clone. The chain couples TRBV5-1 to TRBJ1-2, with a possible D match to TRBD1 (6 bases). Trimming took 4 bases from V and 1 from J, leaving 14 bases between them. This CDR3 is 15 amino acids long. In germline, CDR1 is SGHRS, CDR2 YFSETQ. CDR3 protein: CASSPAGADNYGYTF. The CDR3 DNA reads TGCGCCAGCAGCCCCGCGGGGGCTGATAACTATGGCTACACCTTC.

The chain uses TRBV5-1 and TRBJ2-7; D is perhaps TRBD1 (6 bases). This CDR3 is built from 15 residues. V gave up 5 bases and J gave up 5 bases, with 20 bases separating them. The germline gives CDR1 SGHRS, CDR2 YFSETQ. The CDR3 nucleotides are TGCGCCAGCAGTGCACGGGACACCCGAAAACACGAGCAGTACTTC. Amino acid sequence: CASSARDTRKHEQYF. Filled out from reference TRBV5-1 and TRBJ2-7, the complete variable domain reads KAGVTQTPRYLIKTRGQQVTLSCSPISGHRSVSWYQQTPGQGLQFLFEYFSETQRNKGNFPGRFSGRQFSNSRSEMNVSTLELGDSALYLCASSARDTRKHEQYFGPGTRLTVT.

V usage is TRBV24-1 and J usage is TRBJ1-4, with 8 bases aligning to TRBD1. The V and J ends lost 6 bases and 2 bases, in that order; junction bases with no gene match: 19. Germline V lookup: CDR1 KGHDR, CDR2 SFDVKD. The CDR3 length is 20 residues. CDR3 in amino acids: CATSRFPDRVFYMTNEKLFF. The CDR3 nucleotides are TGTGCCACCAGTCGATTTCCGGACAGGGTTTTTTATATGACTAATGAAAAACTGTTTTTT.

The rearrangement joins TRBV19 to TRBJ2-1, with 8 bases lining up with TRBD2. This CDR3 contains 15 residues. CDR1 is LNHDA, CDR2 SQIVND, per germline (reference sequence). The V and J ends lost 6 bases and 8 bases, in that order; junction bases with no gene match: 12. CDR3 bases: TGTGCCAGTAGCCCCGTTGGTAGCGGGATGGATGAGCAGTTCTTC. Translated, it gives CASSPVGSGMDEQFF.

V usage is TRBV7-6 and J usage is TRBJ2-6, with TRBD1 as a possible D gene (6 bases). Trimming pared 4 bases from V and 2 bases from J, leaving 9 bases between. This CDR3 contains 15 residues. From germline, CDR1 is SGHVS and CDR2 FNYEAQ. The CDR3: CASSSYRAGANVLTF. The CDR3, as DNA: TGTGCCAGCAGCTCCTACAGGGCTGGGGCCAACGTCCTGACTTTC.

This clone occurred once. The chain joins TRBV9 to TRBJ2-7; D possibly corresponds to TRBD2 (6 bases). The V end was cut by 1 base, the J end by 4 bases, with 18 bases between. From germline, CDR1 is SGDLS and CDR2 YYNGEE. The CDR3 totals 16 residues. This chain's CDR3 is CASSVPSTSGLYEQYF. CDR3 DNA sequence: TGTGCCAGCAGCGTACCCTCGACTAGTGGGTTATACGAGCAGTACTTC.

The V call is TRBV29-1, the J call TRBJ2-7; 11 nucleotides agree with TRBD2. Germline assignment: CDR1 SQVTM and CDR2 ANQGSEA. The V and J ends lost 4 bases and 0 bases, in that order; junction bases with no gene match: 5. There are 15 residues in the CDR3. The CDR3 here is CSVGATSGASYEQYF. Here the CDR3 DNA reads TGCAGCGTTGGAGCGACTAGCGGGGCCTCCTACGAGCAGTACTTC.

In this sample, this clone turned up a few times. This sequence joins TRBV30 and TRBJ1-2; 8 nucleotides agree with TRBD1. CDR3 length: 14 amino acids. The germline V gene encodes CDR1 GTSNPN and CDR2 SVGIG (reference sequence). The junction had 4 bases not matched to a gene; V was cut back by 4 bases and J by 0 bases. CDR3 loop: CAWTRDRPNYGYTF. In DNA, the CDR3 is TGTGCCTGGACCAGGGACAGGCCTAACTATGGCTACACCTTC.

The V and J genes are TRBV5-1 and TRBJ2-1, with D possibly matching TRBD2 (5 bases). CDR1 is SGHRS, CDR2 YFSETQ, per germline. Trimming removed 0 bases at V and 10 bases at J, with 17 bases between. The CDR3 is 15 amino acids. The CDR3 DNA reads TGCGCCAGCAGCTTGGCCGGACGGGGTTTTGAGGAGCAGTTCTTC. It codes for CASSLAGRGFEEQFF.

The V gene is TRBV3-1 (or the pseudogene TRBV3-2), the J gene TRBJ2-4, with unresolved D. This CDR3 comprises 15 residues. Per the germline V gene, CDR1 is LGHDT and CDR2 is YNNKEL (reference sequence). V was trimmed by 6 bases and J by 0 bases, leaving 12 bases between them. The CDR3 coding sequence is TGTGCCAGCAGAGTGAAGAGAGAAGCCAAAAACATTCAGTACTTC. Protein product: CASRVKREAKNIQYF.

J is TRBJ2-2 and V is TRBV19; D ambiguous. CDR3 length: 15 amino acids. V was trimmed by 3 bases and J by 0 bases, leaving 8 bases between them. Germline CDR1 and CDR2: LNHDA and SQIVND (reference sequence). The CDR3 loop reads CASSMAEANTGELFF. The CDR3 nucleotides read TGTGCCAGTAGTATGGCAGAAGCGAACACCGGGGAGCTGTTTTTT.

The rearrangement links TRBV11-2 to TRBJ2-1, with TRBD2 identical over 11 bases. The germline V gene has CDR1 SGHAT and CDR2 FQNNGV. The CDR3 has 15 amino acids. Germline trimming cut 5 bases from V and 4 bases from J; bases unmatched to any gene: 4. The CDR3 loop reads CASSLRTSGYNEQFF. The CDR3 nucleotides read TGTGCCAGCAGCCTCAGGACTAGCGGGTACAATGAGCAGTTCTTC.

On this clone itself: The same CDR3 can be traced to other DNA sequences in this sample. The chain uses TRBV19 and TRBJ2-5; maybe TRBD2 (5 bases). Trimming pared 0 bases from V and 3 bases from J, leaving 8 bases between. This CDR3 spans 14 amino acids. The germline V gene encodes CDR1 LNHDA and CDR2 SQIVND (reference sequence). CDR3 coding DNA: TGTGCCAGTAGTATAGATCCAGCGGAAGAGACCCAGTACTTC. It codes for CASSIDPAEETQYF.

This chain joins TRBV15 and TRBJ1-4, with a weak D call TRBD1 (6 bases). The CDR3 spans 13 residues. Germline V lookup: CDR1 LNHNV, CDR2 YYDKDF (reference sequence). With 6 bases removed from V and 8 bases from J, the gap between germline ends came to 13 bases. The CDR3 DNA sequence: TGTGCCACCAGGGGGGCTTTTCGGGAAAAACTGTTTTTT. It is translated as CATRGAFREKLFF.

This clone was observed at least ten times. This chain links TRBV6-2 or TRBV6-3 with TRBJ2-2; no definite D call. Germline V gene sequence: CDR1 MNHEY, CDR2 SVGEGT. Trimming shortened V by 2 bases and J by 3 bases, and 4 bases separated the two germline ends. CDR3 length: 13 amino acids. CDR3 sequence: CASSYRDTGELFF. In DNA form, the CDR3 reads TGTGCCAGCAGTTACCGCGACACCGGGGAGCTGTTTTTT.

The chain has TRBV24-1 and TRBJ2-1, with 8 bases identical to TRBD1. Germline CDR1 and CDR2: KGHDR and SFDVKD. The CDR3 contains 15 residues. Trimming cost V 3 bases and J 7 bases; bases outside gene matches: 7. The CDR3 spells CATSDPGDRWNEQFF. The CDR3 coding sequence is TGTGCCACCAGTGATCCAGGGGACAGGTGGAATGAGCAGTTCTTC.

This clone occurred once. The V and J genes are TRBV30 and TRBJ1-1; D gene unclear. Between the trimmed V and J ends, which lost 8 bases and 0 bases, there was a span of 10 bases. The V gene's germline CDR1 is GTSNPN and CDR2 SVGIG (reference sequence). The CDR3 runs to 12 residues. In DNA form, the CDR3 reads TGTGCCGGAGGGCCCTTGAACACTGAAGCTTTCTTT. Translated: CAGGPLNTEAFF.

This chain uses TRBV7-2 with TRBJ1-1, with TRBD1 as a possible D gene (6 bases). The CDR3 extends over 15 amino acids. Trimming stripped 2 bases from V and 6 bases from J, with 16 bases between. Germline CDR1 and CDR2: SGHTA and FQGNSA. CDR3 coding DNA: TGTGCCAGCAGCTTAAACAGGGTGGTACGGGCTGAAGCTTTCTTT. The encoded protein is CASSLNRVVRAEAFF.

This rearrangement joins TRBV18 to TRBJ2-5, with 8 bases lining up with TRBD1. From germline, CDR1 is KGHSH and CDR2 LQKENI. The length of the CDR3 is 15 residues. V was clipped by 3 bases and J by 2 bases; unmatched bases: 5. The CDR3 DNA follows: TGTGCCAGCTCACCCCTTCAGGGGGCACAAGAGACCCAGTACTTC. Translation: CASSPLQGAQETQYF.

Concerning this clone itself: Different DNA sequences within this sample yield the same CDR3. The J gene is TRBJ2-1, the V gene TRBV9; 7 bases are a match to TRBD2. Germline trimming cut 0 bases from V and 3 bases from J; bases unmatched to any gene: 3. The CDR3 has 15 amino acids. Germline V CDR1 and CDR2: SGDLS, YYNGEE. DNA for the CDR3: TGTGCCAGCAGCGTAGGCGGGAGTGGCTACAATGAGCAGTTCTTC. Translating gives CASSVGGSGYNEQFF.

This chain uses TRBV19 with TRBJ1-5, with D perhaps TRBD1 (5 bases). V lost 6 bases and J lost 6, with 15 bases in between. The CDR3 is 14 amino acids. Germline loops: CDR1 LNHDA, CDR2 SQIVND (reference sequence). In nucleotides, the CDR3 is TGTGCCAGTAGCTATCTCGGGGGACGTCAGCCCCAGCATTTT. This codes for CASSYLGGRQPQHF. The whole variable domain, remainder taken from reference TRBV19 and TRBJ1-5, is DGGITQSPKYLFRKEGQNVTLSCEQNLNHDAMYWYRQDPGQGLRLIYYSQIVNDFQKGDIAEGYSVSREKKESFPLTVTSAQKNPTAFYLCASSYLGGRQPQHFGDGTRLSIL.

The chain joins TRBV19 to TRBJ2-7, with unresolved D. The CDR3 is made up of 14 amino acids. The V and J ends lost 0 bases and 7 bases respectively, with 13 bases between them. CDR1 and CDR2 (germline): LNHDA, SQIVND (reference sequence). The CDR3 region is CASSIDWWAEEQYF. Written as DNA, the CDR3 is TGTGCCAGTAGTATAGATTGGTGGGCCGAGGAGCAGTACTTC.

The chain employs TRBV7-9 and TRBJ2-1, with 10 bases lining up with TRBD2. The CDR3 runs 18 residues. Germline CDR1 SEHNR, CDR2 FQNEAQ (reference sequence). V lost 5 bases, J lost 8 bases, and 18 bases stayed unmatched. CDR3 loop: CASSELWTSGEVPHEQFF. In DNA form, the CDR3 reads TGTGCCAGCAGCGAGCTTTGGACTAGCGGAGAGGTCCCCCATGAGCAGTTCTTC.

J is TRBJ2-7 and V is TRBV27, with 8 bases that match TRBD1. Looked up from germline, CDR1 is MNHEY and CDR2 is SMNVEV (reference sequence). Trimming took 6 bases from V and 4 from J; bases not matched to a gene: 11. The CDR3 sequence is 15 residues long. CDR3 sequence: CASSGLARGPYEQYF. The CDR3 DNA reads as TGTGCCAGCAGCGGACTGGCCAGGGGGCCGTACGAGCAGTACTTC.

The chain carries TRBV19 and TRBJ1-6, with D uncertain. This CDR3 comprises 14 residues. Trimming cost V 5 bases and J 10 bases, with 15 bases left between them. Per germline, CDR1 LNHDA and CDR2 SQIVND (reference sequence). The CDR3 spells CASSPRSEESPLHF. The CDR3 DNA follows: TGTGCCAGTAGTCCCCGGTCCGAAGAGTCACCCCTCCACTTT.

This chain uses TRBV18 with TRBJ2-7, with TRBD1 matching over 9 bases. The CDR3 has 15 residues. V was pared by 1 base and J by 2 bases, with 3 bases of the junction left unmatched. Per germline, CDR1 KGHSH and CDR2 LQKENI. The CDR3 sequence is CASSPRTGVAYEQYF. In DNA form, the CDR3 reads TGTGCCAGCTCACCACGGACAGGGGTCGCCTACGAGCAGTACTTC.